This is a list of T cell receptor beta chains from one sample in a study of shared clonotypes between healthy human individuals. Assay: immunoSEQ multiplex PCR; the TCRdb copy retains only in-frame clones and omits some. The table lists about 2.4 million clones, roughly 92% of them singletons. Sequenced: naive CD4+ T cells sorted from blood. Every receptor here comes from a man aged 18-30 years in good health. The CDR3 runs from the conserved cysteine through the conserved F or W. The D gene is left open where the match is weak. Some rows have no size entry. The others give once, few or many, or a class for an expanded clone.

V gene	D gene	J gene	clone size	CDR3 DNA	CDR3 protein
TRBV11-2	TRBD1	TRBJ2-1	once	TGTGCCAGCAGCCAAGGGACAAAAGAGGGGGCCACCTACAATGAGCAGTTCTTC	CASSQGTKEGATYNEQFF
TRBV30	NA	TRBJ1-3	NA	TGTGCCTGGAGTGCGACAGCCTCCTCTGGAAACACCATATATTTT	CAWSATASSGNTIYF
TRBV18	TRBD1	TRBJ2-7	NA	TGTGCCAGCTCACCAGCGACAGGGGAGAGATACGAGCAGTACTTC	CASSPATGERYEQYF
TRBV4-3	TRBD1	TRBJ1-1	NA	TGCGCCAGCAGCCAAGATACAGGGGGCATGGACACTGAAGCTTTCTTT	CASSQDTGGMDTEAFF
TRBV19	NA	TRBJ1-5	NA	TGTGCCAGTGGAAGCAATCAGCCCCAGCATTTT	CASGSNQPQHF
TRBV5-4	NA	TRBJ1-6	NA	TGTGCCAGCAGCTTTGGGGCCTATAATTCACCCCTCCACTTT	CASSFGAYNSPLHF
TRBV6-1	NA	TRBJ2-7	NA	TGTGCCAGCAGTAAACTGGGGACCTACGAGCAGTACTTC	CASSKLGTYEQYF
TRBV15	TRBD2	TRBJ2-5	NA	TGTGCCACCAGCACCGGGACTAGCCCCTCCGTGGGGCAAGAGACCCAGTACTTC	CATSTGTSPSVGQETQYF
TRBV30	NA	TRBJ1-2	NA	TGTGCCTGGAGGGGGGGCAGGGGCTATGGCTACACCTTC	CAWRGGRGYGYTF
TRBV6-6	NA	TRBJ2-1	once	TGTGCCAGCAGTGCCGGGGGCGCGCGGGGAGACAATGAGCAGTTCTTC	CASSAGGARGDNEQFF
TRBV7-9	NA	TRBJ1-1	NA	TGTGCCAGCAGCAATACCTTTTTAGGTGTAACGAACACTGAAGCTTTCTTT	CASSNTFLGVTNTEAFF
TRBV6-6	NA	TRBJ2-6	NA	TGTGCCAGCAGTCCGAGCGGTTTAGCCGGGGCCAACGTCCTGACTTTC	CASSPSGLAGANVLTF
TRBV4-1	NA	TRBJ2-7	NA	TGCGCCAGCAGCCAAGGGTGGCTTTCCTACGAGCAGTACTTC	CASSQGWLSYEQYF
TRBV29-1	NA	TRBJ2-5	NA	TGCAGCGTTGAAGGGCGGCTAGCGGAGACCCAGTACTTC	CSVEGRLAETQYF
TRBV18	NA	TRBJ1-3	NA	TGTGCCAGCTCACCAAGGGAGAGCTCTGGAAACACCATATATTTT	CASSPRESSGNTIYF
TRBV14	TRBD1	TRBJ2-3	NA	TGTGCCAGCAGCCCGGGACAGGACACAGATACGCAGTATTTT	CASSPGQDTDTQYF
TRBV19	TRBD1	TRBJ1-6	NA	TGTGCCAGTCTCGACAGGGAGGGTTCACCCCTCCACTTT	CASLDREGSPLHF
TRBV5-1	TRBD1	TRBJ1-3	once	TGCGCCAGCAGCAGACTGGTGGGACAGGGAAACACCATATATTTT	CASSRLVGQGNTIYF
TRBV19	NA	TRBJ1-4	NA	TGTGCCAGTAGTATCGGAATAACTAATGAAAAACTGTTTTTT	CASSIGITNEKLFF
TRBV2	NA	TRBJ1-2	once	TGTGCCAGCAGTGCTGACTATGGCTACACCTTC	CASSADYGYTF
TRBV2	TRBD1	TRBJ2-3	NA	TGTGCCAGCAGTAGGGACAGGGGGCCTTCAGGAACAGATACGCAGTATTTT	CASSRDRGPSGTDTQYF
TRBV7-2	TRBD1	TRBJ2-1	NA	TGTGCCAGCACTCATAGACAGGGGGTAAGCTCCTACAATGAGCAGTTCTTC	CASTHRQGVSSYNEQFF
TRBV5-1	NA	TRBJ1-6	NA	TGCGCCAGCAGCTTGGCGGTTGGAGGGACTAGAAGCTCCTATAATTCACCCCTCCACTTT	CASSLAVGGTRSSYNSPLHF
TRBV29-1	TRBD2	TRBJ2-1	NA	TGCAGCGCTGGACTAGCGGGAGTTCCAGGTGAGCAGTTCTTC	CSAGLAGVPGEQFF
TRBV5-1	NA	TRBJ1-2	NA	TGCGCCAGCAGCCCCATCCAGACTGCGGGGGGCTACACCTTC	CASSPIQTAGGYTF
TRBV10-3	NA	TRBJ2-2	NA	TGTGCCATCTCCTGGGAGGCCGGGGAGCTGTTTTTT	CAISWEAGELFF
TRBV18	TRBD1	TRBJ2-5	NA	TGTGCCAGCTCACCGACGACAGGGGGCGCTTGGGTCGACTTC	CASSPTTGGAWVDF
TRBV4-1	TRBD1	TRBJ2-7	NA	TGCGCCAGCAGCCGAGTCAGTCGACAGGGGGCCTACGAGCAGTACTTC	CASSRVSRQGAYEQYF
TRBV18	NA	TRBJ2-1	NA	TGTGCCAGCTCACCTCCCCAGCGGCAAGCCTACAATGAGCAGTTCTTC	CASSPPQRQAYNEQFF
TRBV28	NA	TRBJ2-7	NA	TGTGCCAGCAGTGCCCCGGGACCTTCCTACGAGCAGTACTTC	CASSAPGPSYEQYF
TRBV6-5	NA	TRBJ2-3	NA	TGTGCCAGCACCAACACAGATACGCAGTATTTT	CASTNTDTQYF
TRBV5-1	NA	TRBJ1-1	NA	TGCGCCAGCAGCTTGCTACAGGGAACGGTTGAAGCTTTCTTT	CASSLLQGTVEAFF
TRBV28	NA	TRBJ2-7	NA	TGTGCCAGCAACCCTATAGGGGGGACAAGGACTGGCGAGCAGTACTTC	CASNPIGGTRTGEQYF
TRBV6-5	NA	TRBJ2-7	once	TGTGCCAGCAGGCCGGGACTCGTACAAACCTACGAGCAGTACTTC	CASRPGLVQTYEQYF
TRBV30	NA	TRBJ2-1	NA	TGTGCCTGGAGTGCGGGACCCTACAATGAGCAGTTCTTC	CAWSAGPYNEQFF
TRBV6-6	TRBD1	TRBJ1-1	NA	TGTGCCAGCAGTTACAGTGGACAGGGAGGCGCTTTCTTT	CASSYSGQGGAFF
TRBV4-1	NA	TRBJ2-2	NA	TGCGCCAGCTATGACAGAGAAAACACCGGGGAGCTGTTTTTT	CASYDRENTGELFF
TRBV5-6	NA	TRBJ1-2	NA	TGTGCCAGCAGCTTGCTTCAACGAAGCTACACCTTC	CASSLLQRSYTF
TRBV9	NA	TRBJ2-5	NA	TGTGCCAGCAGCGGGGGGCGGGAAGAGACCCAGTACTTC	CASSGGREETQYF
TRBV5-4	NA	TRBJ2-1	NA	TGTGCCAGCAGTCTCGATAAGGACAATGAGCAGTTCTTC	CASSLDKDNEQFF
TRBV5-8	NA	TRBJ1-5	once	TGTGCCAGCAGCTTCTCAGGGTATAGCAATCAGCCCCAGCATTTT	CASSFSGYSNQPQHF
TRBV6-5	TRBD2	TRBJ2-1	NA	TGTGCCAGCAGTAAACTAGCGGGAGGGCACAATGAGCAGTTCTTC	CASSKLAGGHNEQFF
TRBV18	TRBD1	TRBJ2-5	NA	TGTGCCAGCTCACCAATTCCAGGGGGCTGGGAGACCCAGTACTTC	CASSPIPGGWETQYF
TRBV9	NA	TRBJ2-7	NA	TGTGCCAGCAGCGCAACAGGGAGGGGATACGAGCAGTACTTC	CASSATGRGYEQYF
TRBV4-2	TRBD2	TRBJ2-7	NA	TGTGCCAGCAGCCAAGAGTACTTGTCTAGCGGCTCCTACGAGCAGTACTTC	CASSQEYLSSGSYEQYF
TRBV9	NA	TRBJ2-1	NA	TGTGCCAGCAGCGTCCGGAGCGCAAGCTACAATGAGCAGTTCTTC	CASSVRSASYNEQFF
TRBV2	NA	TRBJ1-1	NA	TGTGCCAGCAGTGAGGATGCAAACACTGAAGCTTTCTTT	CASSEDANTEAFF
TRBV19	NA	TRBJ1-4	NA	TGTGCCAGTAGTACCGGACAGAGTTCGAATGAAAAACTGTTTTTT	CASSTGQSSNEKLFF
TRBV18	NA	TRBJ2-5	NA	TGTGCCAGCTCACGTGAATCGCAGTACCAAGAGACCCAGTACTTC	CASSRESQYQETQYF